What follows are 25 T cell receptor beta chains derived from one specimen sequenced in a study of CD8+ T cells in alopecia areata. Reverse transcription of extracted RNA yielded cDNA, which provided the sequencing template. Only in-frame clones appear in the TCRdb table, and some are missing; sequencing was by immunoSEQ multiplex PCR. The data show around 200,000 clones, with roughly 65% seen just once and around 1.8% held by the top ten. Specimen: CD4+ T cells sorted from blood, collected at week 0. The receptors derive from a human donor with alopecia areata.

The count of this clone is one. The rearrangement uses TRBV29-1 and TRBJ1-1; D unresolved. Germline CDR1 is SQVTM and CDR2 is ANQGSEA. V lost 4 bases to trimming and J lost 0 bases, with 9 bases between them. The CDR3 runs to 13 residues. CDR3 loop: CSVVRQVNTEAFF. Written as DNA, the CDR3 is TGCAGCGTTGTACGGCAAGTGAACACTGAAGCTTTCTTT. The full variable domain, in which reference TRBV29-1 and TRBJ1-1 provide the parts outside the CDR3, is SAVISQKPSRDICQRGTSLTIQCQVDSQVTMMFWYRQQPGQSLTLIATANQGSEATYESGFVIDKFPISRPNLTFSTLTVSNMSPEDSSIYLCSVVRQVNTEAFFGQGTRLTVV.

This clone was seen more than once but under ten times. The chain is built from TRBV7-2 and TRBJ2-2; D possibly uses TRBD1 or TRBD2 (5 bases each). The V end was cut by 10 bases, the J end by 4 bases, with 13 bases between. This CDR3 comprises 13 residues. Germline lookup yields CDR1 SGHTA and CDR2 FQGNSA. This CDR3 is CATLIGTTGELFF. The CDR3 nucleotides read TGTGCCACCCTCATCGGGACCACCGGGGAGCTGTTTTTT.

The V and J genes are TRBV25-1 and TRBJ2-5, with a tentative D call TRBD1 (6 bases). Trimming took 7 bases from V and 1 from J, leaving 16 bases between them. CDR1 and CDR2 from the germline V gene are MGHDK and SYGVNS. This CDR3 is 15 amino acids long. CDR3 coding DNA: TGTGCCAGCACCTCACCCCAGGGGTTCCAAGAGACCCAGTACTTC. Protein sequence: CASTSPQGFQETQYF. The whole variable domain, filled in from reference TRBV25-1 and TRBJ2-5, reads EADIYQTPRYLVIGTGKKITLECSQTMGHDKMYWYQQDPGMELHLIHYSYGVNSTEKGDLSSESTVSRIRTEHFPLTLESARPSHTSQYLCASTSPQGFQETQYFGPGTRLLVL.

The chain recombines TRBV15 with TRBJ1-1, with D unclear. V lost 0 bases to trimming and J lost 1 base, with 6 bases between them. The germline CDR1 and CDR2 sequences are LNHNV and YYDKDF (reference sequence). The CDR3 runs to 14 residues. The CDR3 is CATSRDLANTEAFF. The CDR3 DNA reads as TGTGCCACCAGCAGAGATTTGGCGAACACTGAAGCTTTCTTT.

The V and J genes are TRBV18 and TRBJ2-7, with D uncertain. Trimming cost V 2 bases and J 7 bases, with 12 bases left between them. This CDR3 comprises 13 residues. Germline assignment: CDR1 KGHSH and CDR2 LQKENI. The CDR3 here is CASSPGLEAEQYF. As DNA, the CDR3 is TGTGCCAGCTCACCAGGGTTAGAAGCGGAGCAGTACTTC.

This rearrangement joins TRBV7-2 to TRBJ2-1, with D hard to call. Looked up from germline, CDR1 is SGHTA and CDR2 is FQGNSA. The length of the CDR3 is 13 residues. Trimming removed 5 bases at V and 9 bases at J, with 14 bases between. The CDR3 DNA reads TGTGCCAGCAGCGCCCAGCAGGTGGGTGAGCAGTTCTTC. Protein sequence: CASSAQQVGEQFF.

The chain has TRBV7-2 and TRBJ2-3; TRBD2 matches 8 bases. With 2 bases clipped from V and 4 bases from J, the junction kept 5 bases outside the gene matches. CDR3 size: 15 residues. CDR1 is SGHTA, CDR2 FQGNSA, per germline. The CDR3 protein is CASSLRRGEADTQYF. The DNA for the CDR3 is TGTGCCAGCAGCTTAAGGCGGGGGGAGGCAGATACGCAGTATTTT.

CDR3 amino acids: CASSPMAGQGSGEQFF. The DNA of the CDR3 is TGCGCCAGCAGCCCCATGGCGGGACAGGGTTCTGGTGAGCAGTTCTTC. This chain links TRBV5-1 with TRBJ2-1; 9 bases agree with TRBD1. After removal of 4 bases from V and 9 bases from J, the junction contained 14 bases not matched to a gene. The CDR3 consists of 16 residues. Per the germline V gene, CDR1 is SGHRS and CDR2 is YFSETQ.

The DNA for the CDR3 is TGTGCCAGCCAGGGACGGTACACTGAAGCTTTCTTT. It codes for CASQGRYTEAFF. This chain uses TRBV2 with TRBJ1-1; possible D gene TRBD1, 5 bases. CDR1 and CDR2 from the germline V gene are SNHLY and FYNNEI. The V end lost 8 bases, the J end lost 3 bases, and 10 bases lay between the germline ends. The CDR3 has 12 amino acids.

The J gene is TRBJ2-4, the V gene TRBV29-1; 7 bases map to TRBD2. V dropped 4 bases and J dropped 7; count of bases not matched to a gene: 13. The CDR3 contains 15 residues. The germline gives CDR1 SQVTM, CDR2 ANQGSEA. In DNA form, the CDR3 reads TGCAGCGTTGGAGGAGTGAGGCCGCGGGGGAACATTCAGTACTTC. It translates to CSVGGVRPRGNIQYF.

The rearrangement uses TRBV6-5 and TRBJ2-7; 7 positions agree with TRBD1. Per germline, CDR1 MNHEY and CDR2 SVGAGI. The V and J ends lost 7 bases and 4 bases, in that order; junction bases with no gene match: 10. The length of the CDR3 is 14 residues. CDR3 sequence reads: CASNAGDRPYEQYF. The CDR3 DNA sequence: TGTGCCAGCAACGCAGGGGACAGACCTTACGAGCAGTACTTC.

This clone has only a few counts. This sequence joins TRBV29-1 and TRBJ1-2, with D perhaps TRBD1 (5 bases). Germline CDR1 reads SQVTM; CDR2 reads ANQGSEA. V lost 2 bases and J lost 8, with 15 bases in between. There are 13 residues in the CDR3. CDR3: CSVEPGQRGGYTF. CDR3 DNA sequence: TGCAGCGTTGAACCTGGTCAGCGGGGGGGCTACACCTTC.

This clone was detected only a few times. The V and J genes are TRBV14 and TRBJ2-6; possibly TRBD1 for D (6 bases). The CDR3 is 19 residues long. From germline, CDR1 is SGHDN and CDR2 FVKESK. Trimming left V 2 bases short and J 0 bases short, with 17 bases between. The CDR3 protein is CASSQPHGGRNSGANVLTF. In nucleotides, the CDR3 is TGTGCCAGCAGCCAACCGCATGGGGGCAGAAACTCTGGGGCCAACGTCCTGACTTTC.

The gene calls are TRBV10-3 and TRBJ2-7, with 9 nucleotides matching TRBD1. J lost 5 bases, V lost 6 bases, and 8 bases had no gene match. This CDR3 spans 14 amino acids. Germline CDR1 reads ENHRY; CDR2 reads SYGVKD. The CDR3 loop reads CAIRGTGSIHEQYF. Here the CDR3 DNA reads TGTGCCATCAGGGGGACAGGGTCCATCCACGAGCAGTACTTC.

The chain links TRBV6-5 to TRBJ2-5; D not certain. CDR3 length equals 11 residues. V lost 8 bases to trimming and J lost 5 bases, with 9 bases between them. CDR1 and CDR2 (germline): MNHEY, SVGAGI. The CDR3 DNA sequence: TGTGCCAGCCAAATACGGGAGACCCAGTACTTC. Translating it yields CASQIRETQYF.

This clone showed up just once. The V and J genes are TRBV27 and TRBJ2-7; 10 bases match TRBD1. Germline CDR1 reads MNHEY; CDR2 reads SMNVEV (reference sequence). This CDR3 comprises 15 residues. After removal of 5 bases from V and 7 bases from J, the junction contained 11 bases not matched to a gene. CDR3 sequence: CASSRTTGGEREQYF. As DNA, the CDR3 is TGTGCCAGCAGTAGGACGACAGGGGGCGAAAGAGAGCAGTACTTC.

The chain recombines TRBV5-1 with TRBJ2-7; the match to TRBD1 covers 7 bases. The CDR3 extends over 13 amino acids. The germline V gene has CDR1 SGHRS and CDR2 YFSETQ. After removal of 9 bases from V and 3 bases from J, the junction contained 9 bases not matched to a gene. CDR3 amino acids: CAIPSRDSYEQYF. As DNA, the CDR3 is TGCGCCATCCCGTCCCGGGACAGCTACGAGCAGTACTTC.

The chain employs TRBV10-1 and TRBJ2-7; 8 bases agree with TRBD1. This CDR3 region has 13 residues. V lost 2 bases to trimming and J lost 3 bases; unmatched junction nucleotides: 0. In germline, CDR1 is WNHNN, CDR2 SYGVQD (reference sequence). CDR3 in amino acids: CASSETGGYEQYF. CDR3 nucleotide sequence: TGCGCCAGCAGTGAGACAGGGGGCTACGAGCAGTACTTC.

This clone was counted once. This rearrangement joins TRBV28 to TRBJ2-3, with D possibly matching TRBD1 (6 bases). The ends were cut back, 3 bases at V and 7 bases at J, with 14 bases in the middle. Looked up from germline, CDR1 is MDHEN and CDR2 is SYDVKM. CDR3 length: 14 residues. The DNA of the CDR3 is TGTGCCAGCAGTTTGGGCAGGGGAGCGTATACGCAGTATTTT. Its protein is CASSLGRGAYTQYF. Looking up the rest from reference TRBV28 and TRBJ2-3 gives the full variable domain: DVKVTQSSRYLVKRTGEKVFLECVQDMDHENMFWYRQDPGLGLRLIYFSYDVKMKEKGDIPEGYSVSREKKERFSLILESASTNQTSMYLCASSLGRGAYTQYFGPGTRLTVL.

The chain couples TRBV29-1 to TRBJ2-1; D ambiguous. The CDR3 runs 11 residues. Germline-derived CDR1 and CDR2 are SQVTM and ANQGSEA. Trimming stripped 5 bases from V and 6 bases from J, with 8 bases between. The CDR3 sequence is CSVTRLNEQFF. CDR3 in DNA: TGCAGCGTTACCAGACTCAATGAGCAGTTCTTC.

The chain recombines TRBV30 with TRBJ1-3, with D uncertain. The V gene lost 1 base and the J gene lost 3 bases, with 7 bases spanning the gap. The CDR3 has 13 amino acids. CDR1 is GTSNPN, CDR2 SVGIG, per germline (reference sequence). Here the CDR3 reads CAWSAASGNTIYF. In nucleotides, the CDR3 is TGTGCCTGGAGTGCCGCAAGTGGAAACACCATATATTTT.

The V and J genes are TRBV27 and TRBJ1-1, with D possibly TRBD1 on 5 matching bases. The germline gives CDR1 MNHEY, CDR2 SMNVEV (reference sequence). This CDR3 is 14 amino acids long. Trimming stripped 6 bases from V and 5 bases from J, with 16 bases between. As DNA, the CDR3 is TGTGCCAGCAGGAGGTCCAGGGTGAGTACTGAAGCTTTCTTT. The encoded protein is CASRRSRVSTEAFF.

This rearrangement joins TRBV2 to TRBJ2-3; D not resolved. Trimming stripped 3 bases from V and 0 bases from J, with 4 bases between. The CDR3 consists of 13 residues. The germline V gene has CDR1 SNHLY and CDR2 FYNNEI. The CDR3 nucleotides are TGTGCCAGCAGTGATGACAGCACAGATACGCAGTATTTT. Translation gives CASSDDSTDTQYF.

The V gene is TRBV5-6, the J gene TRBJ1-2; TRBD1 aligns across 10 bases. Germline V lookup: CDR1 SGHDT, CDR2 YYEEEE. V trimming: 4 bases; J trimming: 0 bases; junction bases outside the gene matches: 6. This CDR3 has 16 residues. The CDR3 region has the DNA TGTGCCAGCAGCCCCGGGACAGGGGTATCTAACTATGGCTACACCTTC. Amino acids: CASSPGTGVSNYGYTF. The full variable domain, in which reference TRBV5-6 and TRBJ1-2 provide the parts outside the CDR3, is DAGVTQSPTHLIKTRGQQVTLRCSPKSGHDTVSWYQQALGQGPQFIFQYYEEEERQRGNFPDRFSGHQFPNYSSELNVNALLLGDSALYLCASSPGTGVSNYGYTFGSGTRLTVV.

This CDR3 is CAWSENKNIQYF. Here the CDR3 DNA reads TGTGCCTGGAGCGAGAACAAAAACATTCAGTACTTC. This sequence joins TRBV30 and TRBJ2-4, with D unresolved. CDR3 length: 12 amino acids. Germline lookup yields CDR1 GTSNPN and CDR2 SVGIG (reference sequence). V shed 3 bases and J shed 3 bases, with 6 bases lying between them.